The text below deals with one T cell receptor (beta chain). This record comes from a study of T-cell reconstitution after alpha-beta-depleted transplantation in children. Unique molecular identifiers were used to barcode this TCRbeta library. MiXCR, run by TCRdb on the PCR reads, gives a single entry per CDR3 protein. The profile shows about 510,000 distinct CDR3 sequences, about an eighth of them singletons. CDR3 length equals 13 residues. Per the germline V gene, CDR1 is DFQATT and CDR2 is SNEGSKA (reference sequence). This TCR derives from a female patient younger than 10 who had a stem cell transplant for aplastic anemia, so the T cells may come from the graft donor. Sample: PBMCs, mostly from graft donor cells, taken 180 days after TCRalphabeta/CD19-depleted stem cell transplant. The rearrangement links TRBV20-1 to TRBJ2-7; 9 bases are shared with TRBD2. CDR3: CSRAGGPTYEQYF. The CDR3 bases are TGCAGCCGGGCGGGAGGGCCTACCTACGAGCAGTACTTC.